This is a list of T cell receptor beta chains from one sample in a study of blood T cell repertoires in COVID-19. This table comes from immunoSEQ multiplex PCR, and its TCRdb copy is limited to in-frame clones, with some not included. The sample consists of 150,000 to 200,000 clones, approximately 85% of them appearing once. The specimen sequenced was PBMCs or T cells enriched from blood (not recorded which). The receptors stem from a man aged 35-49 years who had recovered from COVID-19. Each CDR3 is given with its conserved first and last residue. D genes are given only for firm matches.

J gene | D gene | V gene | CDR3 protein
TRBJ2-7 | - | TRBV5-1 | CASSLDAVYEQYF
TRBJ2-1 | - | TRBV5-1 | CASSSEGTSYNEQFF
TRBJ2-2 | - | TRBV23-1 | CAGDHREKSTGELFF
TRBJ2-3 | - | TRBV19 | CASSPPGYTDTQYF
TRBJ2-1 | - | TRBV7-2 | CASSPQGLDEQFF
TRBJ2-1 | - | TRBV2 | CASSEVSVYNEQFF
TRBJ2-1 | - | TRBV5-6 | CASSLEGVEREQFF
TRBJ1-2 | - | TRBV5-1 | CASSLELGGAGINYGYTF
TRBJ2-5 | TRBD2 | TRBV3-1/TRBV3-2 | CASSPSRLAGVETQYF
TRBJ2-7 | TRBD2 | TRBV7-8 | CASSLSSGTYYEQYF
TRBJ2-1 | TRBD2 | TRBV28 | CASRSPGLAEYNEQFF
TRBJ2-2 | - | TRBV19 | CASSIWVYSGELFF
TRBJ1-4 | - | TRBV12-3/TRBV12-4 | CASSLIQNEKLFF
TRBJ1-1 | - | TRBV7-3 | CASSLMQGTEAFF
TRBJ1-1 | TRBD1 | TRBV3-1/TRBV3-2 | CASSQDAGGAFF
TRBJ2-2 | - | TRBV18 | CASSPGTGYAGELFF
TRBJ2-7 | TRBD1 | TRBV6-5 | CASSWGDRAYEQYF
TRBJ2-3 | TRBD2 | TRBV6-5 | CASRQTAGTDTQYF
TRBJ1-2 | - | TRBV20-1 | CSAKDSRGYTF
TRBJ1-5 | - | TRBV6-2/TRBV6-3 | CASSYSTATYQPQHF
TRBJ1-5 | - | TRBV5-1 | CASSLVAGNNQPQHF
TRBJ2-1 | TRBD1 | TRBV7-2 | CASSYGTGAVNEQFF
TRBJ2-7 | - | TRBV28 | CASSSPRSFSSYEQYF
TRBJ1-1 | - | TRBV27 | CASSFGAGGRVTEAFF
TRBJ1-1 | - | TRBV7-9 | CASSPMGLLNTEAFF
TRBJ2-1 | TRBD2 | TRBV7-9 | CASSPLRLAGTYNEQFF
TRBJ2-3 | - | TRBV7-2 | CASSFVDSGMHTDTQYF
TRBJ2-5 | TRBD1 | TRBV7-9 | CASSSGGSGTQYF
TRBJ1-4 | - | TRBV7-9 | CASSLGLGRYNEKLFF
TRBJ1-2 | - | TRBV28 | CASSQPEVNYGYTF
TRBJ2-1 | TRBD1 | TRBV9 | CASSEFGTDYNEQFF
TRBJ2-5 | - | TRBV7-8 | CASSYGGTQGQETQYF
TRBJ1-2 | - | TRBV2 | CASKVEQGYGYTF
TRBJ2-5 | TRBD1 | TRBV3-1/TRBV3-2 | CASSQGTGKETQYF
TRBJ1-5 | TRBD1 | TRBV4-3 | CASSQGQGGYSNQPQHF
TRBJ1-1 | - | TRBV13 | CASSSAEAFTEAFF
TRBJ2-1 | TRBD1 | TRBV20-1 | CSASHRGRNNEQFF
TRBJ2-2 | - | TRBV19 | CARQGGDTGELFF
TRBJ1-6 | TRBD1 | TRBV4-1 | CASSFRTGGTYSPLHF
TRBJ2-2 | TRBD1 | TRBV10-3 | CAIRGQGAPTGELFF
TRBJ1-5 | - | TRBV4-3 | CASSQVGGANQPQHF
TRBJ2-1 | - | TRBV5-1 | CASSLLGSSYNEQFF
TRBJ2-3 | TRBD2 | TRBV7-8 | CASSLPASGFTDTQYF
TRBJ1-2 | - | TRBV7-9 | CASTELGAVYGYTF
TRBJ1-1 | - | TRBV7-8 | CASSWDTMNTEAFF
TRBJ2-1 | TRBD1 | TRBV19 | CASSMSQGASYNEQFF
TRBJ2-1 | - | TRBV10-3 | CAISERTKSSYNEQFF
TRBJ1-1 | - | TRBV5-1 | CASSSDLRVAPEAFF
TRBJ2-1 | - | TRBV9 | CASSVDPGYNEQFF
TRBJ1-5 | - | TRBV2 | CASSARAGDNQPQHF
TRBJ2-5 | TRBD1 | TRBV9 | CASSSDRQETQYF
TRBJ1-2 | TRBD1 | TRBV6-5 | CASSYTGGDRYGYTF
TRBJ1-5 | TRBD1 | TRBV6-1 | CASSEGGTGGQPQHF
TRBJ2-1 | - | TRBV30 | CAWNGGTKDNEQFF
TRBJ2-3 | TRBD2 | TRBV5-1 | CASSLFGQREGRGTDTQYF